Below, one TCR beta chain is given with its context. What it recognizes is unknown. This specimen belongs to a study of T cells in tuberculosis. Looking at the study overall: In South Africa, adults with active tuberculosis were compared with IGRA-negative and latently infected IGRA-positive adolescents. Study-wide results and limits: Shorter CDR3-alpha in active tuberculosis partly drove smaller distances.

The junction had 3 bases not matched to a gene; V was cut back by 5 bases and J by 4 bases. Germline V gene data show CDR1 as KGHSH and CDR2 as LQKENI. The CDR3 has 13 residues. Repertoires were generated with immunoSEQ multiplex PCR, while TCRdb's copy carries only in-frame clones and drops some. The sample has some 34,000 clones; around 97% are singletons. Sequencing used PBMCs. The sequence was obtained from a donor aged 5-35 years with latent tuberculosis or without tuberculosis infection. This chain uses TRBV18 with TRBJ2-3; 7 bases are shared with TRBD2. For the CDR3, the DNA is TGTGCCAGCTCAGATGGACTAGCAGATACGCAGTATTTT. This encodes CASSDGLADTQYF. The full variable domain, rest sourced from reference TRBV18 and TRBJ2-3, is NAGVMQNPRHLVRRRGQEARLRCSPMKGHSHVYWYRQLPEEGLKFMVYLQKENIIDESGMPKERFSAEFPKEGPSILRIQQVVRGDSAAYFCASSDGLADTQYFGPGTRLTVL.